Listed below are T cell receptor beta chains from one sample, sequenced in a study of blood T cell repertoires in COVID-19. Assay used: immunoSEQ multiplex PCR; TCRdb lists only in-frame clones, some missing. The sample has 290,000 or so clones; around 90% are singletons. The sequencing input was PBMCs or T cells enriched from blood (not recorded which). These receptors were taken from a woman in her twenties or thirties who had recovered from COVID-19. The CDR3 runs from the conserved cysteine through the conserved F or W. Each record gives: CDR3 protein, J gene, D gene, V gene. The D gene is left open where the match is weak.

cdr3_aa: CASSQEGAGGDNTGELFF; j_call: TRBJ2-2; d_call: TRBD2; v_call: TRBV4-3
cdr3_aa: CASRGQGAGANVLTF; j_call: TRBJ2-6; d_call: TRBD1; v_call: TRBV6-4
cdr3_aa: CASSQGLAGGPTDTQYF; j_call: TRBJ2-3; d_call: TRBD2; v_call: TRBV7-2
cdr3_aa: CASSPTGTSGYNEQFF; j_call: TRBJ2-1; d_call: TRBD2; v_call: TRBV9
cdr3_aa: CASSVGIIGTQYF; j_call: TRBJ2-5; d_call: -; v_call: TRBV9
cdr3_aa: CASSQDSGEGNEQFF; j_call: TRBJ2-1; d_call: -; v_call: TRBV4-3
cdr3_aa: CASSPSSGIWETQYF; j_call: TRBJ2-5; d_call: TRBD2; v_call: TRBV14
cdr3_aa: CASSVELAGFSGELFF; j_call: TRBJ2-2; d_call: TRBD2; v_call: TRBV9
cdr3_aa: CASRYGTGDGYTF; j_call: TRBJ1-2; d_call: TRBD1; v_call: TRBV6-5
cdr3_aa: CASSSETGPSYEQYF; j_call: TRBJ2-7; d_call: -; v_call: TRBV5-1
cdr3_aa: CASGDQPQHF; j_call: TRBJ1-5; d_call: -; v_call: TRBV28
cdr3_aa: CATSQDRGYSPQHF; j_call: TRBJ1-5; d_call: TRBD1; v_call: TRBV15
cdr3_aa: CASSLGDSGYEQYF; j_call: TRBJ2-7; d_call: -; v_call: TRBV5-4
cdr3_aa: CASSGDSDTQYF; j_call: TRBJ2-3; d_call: -; v_call: TRBV9
cdr3_aa: CASSGGEGSGNTIYF; j_call: TRBJ1-3; d_call: -; v_call: TRBV5-4
cdr3_aa: CAWTPMGAQETQYF; j_call: TRBJ2-5; d_call: -; v_call: TRBV30
cdr3_aa: CASGWGVPGSPLHF; j_call: TRBJ1-6; d_call: -; v_call: TRBV2
cdr3_aa: CASSLWQANTEAFF; j_call: TRBJ1-1; d_call: -; v_call: TRBV5-6
cdr3_aa: CASSLGLDGYTF; j_call: TRBJ1-2; d_call: -; v_call: TRBV5-1
cdr3_aa: CASSLVGTGDEKLFF; j_call: TRBJ1-4; d_call: TRBD1; v_call: TRBV7-9
cdr3_aa: CSAGAVNEQFF; j_call: TRBJ2-1; d_call: -; v_call: TRBV20-1
cdr3_aa: CASSSGLAANNEQFF; j_call: TRBJ2-1; d_call: TRBD2; v_call: TRBV7-9
cdr3_aa: CASSFRSRIMNTEAFF; j_call: TRBJ1-1; d_call: -; v_call: TRBV5-6
cdr3_aa: CAWSVQGGFDQPQHF; j_call: TRBJ1-5; d_call: -; v_call: TRBV30
cdr3_aa: CASSWDKSTRQETQYF; j_call: TRBJ2-5; d_call: -; v_call: TRBV7-2